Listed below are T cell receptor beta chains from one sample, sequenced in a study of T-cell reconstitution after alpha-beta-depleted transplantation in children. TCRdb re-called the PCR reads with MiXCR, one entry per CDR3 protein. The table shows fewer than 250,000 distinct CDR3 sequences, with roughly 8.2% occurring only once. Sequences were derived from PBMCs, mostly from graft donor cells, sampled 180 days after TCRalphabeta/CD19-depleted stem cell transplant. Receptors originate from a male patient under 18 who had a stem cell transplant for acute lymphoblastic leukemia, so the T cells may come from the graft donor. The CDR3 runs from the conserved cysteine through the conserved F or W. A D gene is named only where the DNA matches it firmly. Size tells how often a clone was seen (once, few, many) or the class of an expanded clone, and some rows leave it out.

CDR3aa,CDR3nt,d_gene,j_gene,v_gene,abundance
CASSYEAFGQGDTGELFF,TGTGCCAGCAGTTACGAAGCTTTCGGACAGGGAGACACCGGGGAGCTGTTTTTT,TRBD1,TRBJ2-2,TRBV6-5,many
CASSRIFGQGDYGYTF,TGTGCCAGCAGTCGCATATTCGGACAGGGAGATTATGGCTACACCTTC,TRBD1,TRBJ1-2,TRBV6-1,many
CARSLGLAEAATGELFF,TGTGCCAGGAGCTTGGGGCTAGCGGAGGCCGCCACCGGGGAGCTGTTTTTT,TRBD2,TRBJ2-2,TRBV5-3,.
CASRSTGLSRQYF,TGTGCCAGCAGATCGACGGGACTCTCTAGGCAGTACTTC,.,TRBJ2-7,TRBV5-6,many
CASSQEAGGPPDTQYF,TGCGCCAGCAGCCAAGAAGCGGGGGGGCCACCAGATACGCAGTATTTT,TRBD2,TRBJ2-3,TRBV4-3,many
CASSGSDSYEQYF,TGCGCCAGCAGCGGTTCGGACAGCTACGAGCAGTACTTC,.,TRBJ2-7,TRBV4-3,many
CSVDEGGSGELFF,TGCAGCGTTGACGAGGGGGGTTCCGGGGAGCTGTTTTTT,.,TRBJ2-2,TRBV29-1,many
CASSPSRMNGYTF,TGTGCCAGCAGCCCCTCCCGCATGAACGGCTACACCTTC,.,TRBJ1-2,TRBV6-1,.
CASSLAGSYNSPLHF,TGTGCCAGCAGCTTGGCAGGCTCCTATAATTCACCCCTCCACTTT,.,TRBJ1-6,TRBV7-9,many
CASSFSRGAETQYF,TGTGCCAGCAGTTTTTCCAGGGGGGCAGAGACCCAGTACTTC,.,TRBJ2-5,TRBV2,many
CASSSGGSNEKLFF,TGCGCCAGCAGCTCGGGGGGCTCTAATGAAAAACTGTTTTTT,.,TRBJ1-4,TRBV5-1,many
CASSIEDPSERGNQPQHF,TGTGCCAGTAGTATAGAAGACCCCTCGGAAAGGGGCAATCAGCCCCAGCATTTT,.,TRBJ1-5,TRBV19,few
CASSFLSQKTNNEQFF,TGTGCCAGCAGTTTCTTAAGCCAAAAAACTAACAATGAGCAGTTCTTC,.,TRBJ2-1,TRBV27,many
CASNWGSNYGYTF,TGTGCCAGTAATTGGGGTTCTAACTATGGCTACACCTTC,.,TRBJ1-2,TRBV19,many
CASSFSPDRAAYEQYF,TGTGCCAGCAGCTTTTCCCCAGACAGGGCTGCCTACGAGCAGTACTTC,TRBD1,TRBJ2-7,TRBV7-2,many
CASTLRDLKNTIYF,TGTGCCAGTACCCTCCGGGACCTTAAGAACACCATATATTTT,.,TRBJ1-3,TRBV19,many
CASSFQLAGGHEQYF,TGTGCCAGCAGTTTCCAGCTAGCGGGTGGTCACGAGCAGTACTTC,TRBD2,TRBJ2-7,TRBV28,many
CASTTTGEQYF,TGTGCCAGCACCACCACAGGGGAGCAGTACTTC,.,TRBJ2-7,TRBV7-9,many
CASSLEGHTSEAFF,TGTGCCAGCAGCTTAGAGGGACACACGAGTGAAGCTTTCTTT,.,TRBJ1-1,TRBV7-2,many
CASSLDLTSGRRWDTQYF,TGTGCCAGCAGCTTGGACCTGACTAGCGGGAGGAGGTGGGATACGCAGTATTTT,TRBD2,TRBJ2-3,TRBV7-8,few
CASSLYGSPGNQPQHF,TGTGCCAGCAGTTTATACGGCAGTCCGGGCAATCAGCCCCAGCATTTT,.,TRBJ1-5,TRBV28,many
CASSQGPISNQPQHF,TGTGCCAGCAGCCAAGGACCGATTAGCAATCAGCCCCAGCATTTT,.,TRBJ1-5,TRBV3-1,many
CASSQAAHSNQPQHF,TGCGCCAGCAGCCAAGCCGCGCATAGCAATCAGCCCCAGCATTTT,.,TRBJ1-5,TRBV4-3,many
CATRGGSTEAFF,TGTGCCACCCGGGGGGGGAGCACTGAAGCTTTCTTT,.,TRBJ1-1,TRBV15,many
CSASSGGAANEQFF,TGCAGTGCTTCTAGCGGGGGGGCCGCCAATGAGCAGTTCTTC,TRBD2,TRBJ2-1,TRBV20-1,many
CASSQGGGSWYGYTF,TGCGCCAGCAGCCAAGGGGGGGGGTCATGGTATGGCTACACCTTC,.,TRBJ1-2,TRBV4-1,many
CASSLVPRERLETQYF,TGCGCCAGCAGCTTGGTCCCCCGCGAACGATTAGAGACCCAGTACTTC,.,TRBJ2-5,TRBV5-1,many
CASTGTSTEAFF,TGTGCCAGCACAGGGACAAGCACTGAAGCTTTCTTT,.,TRBJ1-1,TRBV2,many
CASSYDPGGLGYTF,TGTGCCAGCAGTTACGATCCAGGGGGCCTTGGCTACACCTTC,TRBD1,TRBJ1-2,TRBV6-5,many
CASRTSSYNEQFF,TGTGCCAGCAGGACGAGCTCCTACAATGAGCAGTTCTTC,.,TRBJ2-1,TRBV27,.
CASSLFILGQGDNEQFF,TGTGCCAGCAGTTTATTTATTCTGGGACAGGGGGACAATGAGCAGTTCTTC,TRBD1,TRBJ2-1,TRBV12-3/TRBV12-4,few
CASRRRLAGGLQETQYF,TGTGCCAGCAGGCGGAGACTAGCGGGGGGGCTCCAAGAGACCCAGTACTTC,TRBD2,TRBJ2-5,TRBV11-2,.
CASSQEPGTGFEKLFF,TGCGCCAGCAGCCAAGAGCCCGGGACAGGATTTGAAAAACTGTTTTTT,TRBD1,TRBJ1-4,TRBV4-3,few
CASSMGPGTGELFF,TGCGCCAGCAGCATGGGGCCCGGCACCGGGGAGCTGTTTTTT,.,TRBJ2-2,TRBV4-3,many
CASRPRTLNTEAFF,TGTGCCAGCAGACCGAGGACACTGAACACTGAAGCTTTCTTT,.,TRBJ1-1,TRBV12-3/TRBV12-4,few
CASSVVASGETQYF,TGTGCCAGCAGCGTAGTGGCTAGCGGAGAGACCCAGTACTTC,TRBD2,TRBJ2-5,TRBV9,many
CSAREGPVGYTF,TGCAGTGCTAGAGAAGGTCCGGTCGGCTACACCTTC,.,TRBJ1-2,TRBV20-1,many
CASSRHPDRNSNQPQHF,TGTGCCAGCAGTCGCCACCCCGACAGAAATAGCAATCAGCCCCAGCATTTT,.,TRBJ1-5,TRBV28,many
CASSIGAGVAEDEQFF,TGTGCCAGTAGTATCGGGGCGGGAGTGGCTGAGGATGAGCAGTTCTTC,TRBD2,TRBJ2-1,TRBV19,many
CASSPWTGDYGYTF,TGTGCCAGCAGCCCATGGACAGGGGATTATGGCTACACCTTC,TRBD1,TRBJ1-2,TRBV7-8,many
CASSLGRVPQETQYF,TGTGCCAGCAGCTTGGGCAGGGTCCCCCAAGAGACCCAGTACTTC,.,TRBJ2-5,TRBV5-6,.